This T cell receptor beta chain was sequenced in a study of cytomegalovirus exposure and HLA in healthy donors. From germline, CDR1 is SGHRS and CDR2 YFSETQ. This CDR3 contains 13 residues. Trimming took 2 bases from V and 1 from J, leaving 6 bases between them. This PCR relied on a set of 60 Vbeta primers and 13 Jbeta primers. The repertoire was sequenced with immunoSEQ multiplex PCR; TCRdb's copy has only in-frame clones and lacks some. The table records approximately 130,000 clones, roughly 87% of them present only once. Sample: PBMCs. This clonotype originated in a woman aged 18-35 years in good health and CMV-seronegative. V and J are TRBV5-1 and TRBJ1-1; D is undetermined. CDR3 amino acids: CASSFGPNTEAFF. CDR3 nucleotide sequence: TGCGCCAGCAGCTTTGGGCCGAACACTGAAGCTTTCTTT.